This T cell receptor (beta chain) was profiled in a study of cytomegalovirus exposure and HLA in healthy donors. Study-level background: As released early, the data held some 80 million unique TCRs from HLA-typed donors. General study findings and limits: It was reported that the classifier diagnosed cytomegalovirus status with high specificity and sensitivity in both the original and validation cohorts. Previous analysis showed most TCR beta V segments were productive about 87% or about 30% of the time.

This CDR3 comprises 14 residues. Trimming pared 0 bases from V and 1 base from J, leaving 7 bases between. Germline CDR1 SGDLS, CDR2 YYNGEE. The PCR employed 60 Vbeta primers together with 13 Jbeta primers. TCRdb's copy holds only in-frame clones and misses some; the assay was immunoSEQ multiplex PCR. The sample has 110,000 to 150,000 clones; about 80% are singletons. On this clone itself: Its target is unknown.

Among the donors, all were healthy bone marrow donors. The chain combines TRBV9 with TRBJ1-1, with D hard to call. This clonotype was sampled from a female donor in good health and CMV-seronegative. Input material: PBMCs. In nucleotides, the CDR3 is TGTGCCAGCAGCGTAGGACATACGAACACTGAAGCTTTCTTT. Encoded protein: CASSVGHTNTEAFF.